A few counts support the clone carrying this TCR beta chain. PCR employed 60 Vbeta and 13 Jbeta primers. Some clones are missing from TCRdb's copy, which holds only in-frame ones; the method was immunoSEQ multiplex PCR. The profile shows 100,000 to 150,000 clones, around two thirds of them singletons. This sample stems from a study of cytomegalovirus exposure and HLA in healthy donors. CDR1 is GTSNPN, CDR2 SVGIG, per germline (reference sequence). The CDR3 is 15 amino acids. Between the trimmed V and J ends, which lost 0 bases and 12 bases, there was a span of 23 bases. The V call is TRBV30, the J call TRBJ1-1; perhaps TRBD1 as D (6 bases). This TCR derives from a human donor in good health. Sequencing used PBMCs. CDR3 DNA sequence: TGTGCCTGGAGTGTACGTCTGGGGGCAGGGTACCCTACTTTCTTT. Encoded protein: CAWSVRLGAGYPTFF.